What follows describes a single TCR beta chain. Germline values: CDR1 LNHDA, CDR2 SQIVND (reference sequence). V lost 4 bases and J lost 2, with 12 bases in between. CDR3 length: 15 residues. This sample is drawn from a study of blood T cell repertoires in COVID-19. Across the study: The United States, Italy and Spain provided the acute and convalescent COVID-19 samples. The analysed material was cDNA or gDNA that came from T cells, B-cell-depleted T cells, or PBMCs.

Some clones are missing from TCRdb's copy, which holds only in-frame ones; the method was immunoSEQ multiplex PCR. The sample shows around 200,000 clones, 80% to 90% of them seen only once. Sequencing used peripheral blood. The TCR originated in a man in his sixties or seventies with active or convalescent COVID-19. The rearrangement joins TRBV19 to TRBJ1-3; D possibly corresponds to TRBD1 (6 bases). The CDR3 bases are TGTGCCAGTAGTACTACAGGGAGTCCTGGAAACACCATATATTTT. Protein sequence: CASSTTGSPGNTIYF.